The 8 T cell receptor beta chains in this list originate from one sample, sequenced in a study of T-cell reconstitution after alpha-beta-depleted transplantation in children. The authors prepared the TCRbeta library with unique molecular identifiers. A single record per CDR3 protein comes from TCRdb applying MiXCR to the PCR reads. The sample lists just over 950,000 distinct CDR3 sequences, about 26% occurring once. The sample here was PBMCs, mostly from graft donor cells, taken 360 days after TCRalphabeta/CD19-depleted stem cell transplant. Receptors originate from a boy younger than two who had a stem cell transplant for SCID, so the T cells may come from the graft donor.

The chain has TRBV7-2 and TRBJ2-7; 8 bases line up with TRBD2. Germline CDR1 and CDR2: SGHTA and FQGNSA. J was trimmed by 7 bases and V by 2 bases; bases with no gene match: 13. This CDR3 contains 16 residues. The CDR3 coding sequence is TGTGCCAGCAGCTTACTAGCGGGCCGCGGCGGACAGGAGCAGTACTTC. Translated, it gives CASSLLAGRGGQEQYF. The full variable domain, rest sourced from reference TRBV7-2 and TRBJ2-7, is GAGVSQSPSNKVTEKGKDVELRCDPISGHTALYWYRQSLGQGLEFLIYFQGNSAPDKSGLPSDRFSAERTGGSVSTLTIQRTQQEDSAVYLCASSLLAGRGGQEQYFGPGTRLTVT.

The rearrangement links TRBV12-3 or TRBV12-4 to TRBJ1-1; D is unresolved. The V end lost 6 bases, the J end lost 4 bases, and 9 bases lay between the germline ends. The CDR3 extends over 12 amino acids. CDR3 in DNA: TGTGCCAGCAGGCGGACGTCCACTGAAGCTTTCTTT. Protein sequence: CASRRTSTEAFF.

The V call is TRBV28, the J call TRBJ2-1, with D perhaps TRBD1 or TRBD2 (5 bases each). The germline V gene has CDR1 MDHEN and CDR2 SYDVKM. V dropped 6 bases and J dropped 2 bases, with 17 bases sitting between them. The CDR3 has 16 amino acids. The CDR3 region is CASSWGTAGPYNEQFF. The DNA for the CDR3 is TGTGCCAGCAGCTGGGGGACGGCCGGACCCTACAATGAGCAGTTCTTC.

This chain joins TRBV6-1 and TRBJ2-1; tentative D call: TRBD1 (6 bases). The V gene lost 7 bases and the J gene lost 3 bases, with 13 bases spanning the gap. The length of the CDR3 is 14 residues. The germline V gene encodes CDR1 MNHNS and CDR2 SASEGT. The CDR3 region has the DNA TGTGCCAGCACCCCAGCAGGGGACTACAATGAGCAGTTCTTC. Amino acid sequence: CASTPAGDYNEQFF.

The chain combines TRBV9 with TRBJ1-4, with 7 positions matching TRBD1. The germline CDR1 and CDR2 sequences are SGDLS and YYNGEE. Unmatched junction bases numbered 0, after V lost 7 bases and J lost 0 bases. The CDR3 consists of 13 residues. The CDR3: CASGTATNEKLFF. In nucleotides, the CDR3 is TGTGCCAGCGGGACAGCAACTAATGAAAAACTGTTTTTT.

The chain employs TRBV7-8 and TRBJ2-7, with 10 bases matching TRBD2. The CDR3 extends over 15 amino acids. Germline loops: CDR1 SGHVS, CDR2 FQNEAQ. V lost 5 bases and J lost 4; bases outside the gene matches: 8. DNA for the CDR3: TGTGCCAGCAGCCCGACGCGAGCGGGGGGGTACGAGCAGTACTTC. Translating gives CASSPTRAGGYEQYF.

Only a few counts were recorded for this clonotype. This chain connects TRBV6-1 to TRBJ2-1, with D possibly being TRBD2 (5 bases). Germline V gene lookup returns CDR1 MNHNS and CDR2 SASEGT. Trimming removed 2 bases at V and 0 bases at J, with 20 bases between. The CDR3 totals 19 residues. The CDR3 is CASSERPGGGSPSYNEQFF. CDR3 sequence (DNA): TGTGCCAGCAGTGAAAGACCCGGCGGAGGATCCCCCTCCTACAATGAGCAGTTCTTC.

This clonotype was seen more than once but under ten times. V and J are TRBV7-2 and TRBJ2-1; 9 nucleotides match TRBD2. The length of the CDR3 is 15 residues. Per germline, CDR1 SGHTA and CDR2 FQGNSA. J lost 8 bases, V lost 5 bases, and 10 bases had no gene match. The CDR3 coding sequence is TGTGCCAGCAGCCCGGGACTAGCCAGGGAGGATGAGCAGTTCTTC. Its protein is CASSPGLAREDEQFF.